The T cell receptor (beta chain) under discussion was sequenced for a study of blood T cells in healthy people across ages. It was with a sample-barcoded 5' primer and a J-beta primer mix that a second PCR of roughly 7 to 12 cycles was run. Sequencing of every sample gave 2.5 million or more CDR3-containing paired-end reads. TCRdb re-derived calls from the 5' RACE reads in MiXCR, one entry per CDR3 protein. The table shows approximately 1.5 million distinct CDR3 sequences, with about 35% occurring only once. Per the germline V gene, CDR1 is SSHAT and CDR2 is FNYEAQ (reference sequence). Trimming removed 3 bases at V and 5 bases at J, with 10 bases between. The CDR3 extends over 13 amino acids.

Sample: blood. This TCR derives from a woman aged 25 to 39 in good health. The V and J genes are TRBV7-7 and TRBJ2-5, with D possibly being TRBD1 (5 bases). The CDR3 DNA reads TGTGCCAGCAGCTTCAGGGAATGGGAGACCCAGTACTTC. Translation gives CASSFREWETQYF.